This T cell receptor (beta chain) was sequenced during a study of shared clonotypes between healthy human individuals. Study-level results: Clonotype sharing levels among donors were expected to vary with sequencing depth.

Notes on this clone: Antigen unknown.

Tens of millions of PBMCs went into genomic DNA for unsorted samples. On ten immunoSEQ deep assay plates, unsorted PBMC DNA was sequenced. Produced via immunoSEQ multiplex PCR; TCRdb's table is partial and in-frame only. The sample shows fewer than 600,000 clones, around 79% of them seen only once. Sequencing was performed on PBMCs. This sequence was found in a middle-aged woman in good health. Some clones in this sample may be carry-over from other donors' samples.

The CDR3 coding sequence is TGTGCCAGCAGTTCCGACAGGGGGGGGACCCAGTACTTC. This codes for CASSSDRGGTQYF. This sequence joins TRBV27 and TRBJ2-5, with 9 nucleotides matching TRBD1. V shed 4 bases, J shed 7 bases, and the junction held 4 bases outside the gene matches. This CDR3 comprises 13 residues. The V gene's germline CDR1 is MNHEY and CDR2 SMNVEV (reference sequence).